The clone carrying this T cell receptor beta chain was seen repeatedly, ten times or more. The antigen remains unidentified. The data stem from a study of T cells in Graves' hyperthyroidism and ophthalmopathy. Using RNA transcripts as the source, TCR beta CDR3 regions were amplified. The primer set for the first-round RT-PCR of the TCR CDR3 was HTBI. TCRdb re-called the multiplex PCR reads with MiXCR, one entry per CDR3 protein. The sample shows a few hundred thousand distinct CDR3 sequences, approximately 17% of them seen only once. J gave up 4 bases and V 2 bases, and 10 bases lay outside the gene matches. Germline assignment: CDR1 MNHEY and CDR2 SVGAGI. This CDR3 spans 18 amino acids. Cells are PBMCs isolated from more than 8.5 ml of fresh blood. Study results and caveats: The model identified upcoming ophthalmopathy a median roughly 6 months ahead of onset.

The sequence was obtained from a man younger than 35 with Graves' ophthalmopathy. The gene calls are TRBV6-5 and TRBJ2-1; TRBD2 agrees at 11 bases. Sequencing was performed on blood. The CDR3 nucleotides read TGTGCCAGCAGTTACACCTCATATAGCGGGGGGGTTTACAATGAGCAGTTCTTC. Translated: CASSYTSYSGGVYNEQFF.